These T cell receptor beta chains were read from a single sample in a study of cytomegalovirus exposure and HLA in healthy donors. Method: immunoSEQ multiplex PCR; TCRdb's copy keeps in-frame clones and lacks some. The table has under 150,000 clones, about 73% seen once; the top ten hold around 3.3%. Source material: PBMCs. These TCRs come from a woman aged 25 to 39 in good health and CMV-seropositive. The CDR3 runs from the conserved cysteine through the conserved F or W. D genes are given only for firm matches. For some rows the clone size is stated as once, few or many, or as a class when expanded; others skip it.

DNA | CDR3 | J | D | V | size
TGTGCCAGCAGCTTAGGGACAGGGATAGACAACTATGGCTACACCTTC | CASSLGTGIDNYGYTF | TRBJ1-2 | TRBD1 | TRBV7-6 | -
TGTGCCAGCAGCTTAGGCCCTACGGCAGGGCGCACCAAAAACATTCAGTACTTC | CASSLGPTAGRTKNIQYF | TRBJ2-4 | - | TRBV11-2 | -
TGTGCCAGCAGCTCAAGGGACATGCAGTCCTATAATTCACCCCTCCACTTT | CASSSRDMQSYNSPLHF | TRBJ1-6 | - | TRBV13 | -
TGTGCCAGCCTACAGGGGGTCGATACGCAGTATTTT | CASLQGVDTQYF | TRBJ2-3 | TRBD1 | TRBV11-2 | -
TGTGCCAGCAGTCCGGGACAGGGTCGGGACGAGCAGTACTTC | CASSPGQGRDEQYF | TRBJ2-7 | TRBD1 | TRBV10-3 | -
TGTGCCAACATGAGTCCGGGGAGCAATCAGCCCCAGCATTTT | CANMSPGSNQPQHF | TRBJ1-5 | - | TRBV25-1 | -
TGTGCCAGCAGTCTTACCCCTATTGGAAACACCATATATTTT | CASSLTPIGNTIYF | TRBJ1-3 | - | TRBV28 | -
TGTGCCAGCTCACTTAGGACAGGGCCCCGCCTGACTTTC | CASSLRTGPRLTF | TRBJ2-6 | TRBD1 | TRBV18 | -
TGCGCCAGCAGCCCCGCGGGCCTTGGGGGGACTTCCAATCAGCCCCAGCATTTT | CASSPAGLGGTSNQPQHF | TRBJ1-5 | - | TRBV4-1 | -
TGCAGCGCACGGGGGTGGGGGGGATGGCCTGGGACAGATACGCAGTATTTT | CSARGWGGWPGTDTQYF | TRBJ2-3 | TRBD2 | TRBV29-1 | -
TGTGCCAGCAGTCCTCCTAATTCGGCCCAGCATTTT | CASSPPNSAQHF | TRBJ1-5 | - | TRBV28 | -
TGTGCCAGCACCCCGGCGGGGACCCATAGCACAGATACGCAGTATTTT | CASTPAGTHSTDTQYF | TRBJ2-3 | - | TRBV28 | -
TGCGCCAGCAGCTCAGGCCAGGGGCGGGAGACCCAGTACTTC | CASSSGQGRETQYF | TRBJ2-5 | - | TRBV5-1 | -
TGTGCCAGTAGTGCAGGGACAGGGGTCCTCTCTGGAAACACCATATATTTT | CASSAGTGVLSGNTIYF | TRBJ1-3 | TRBD1 | TRBV19 | -
TGTGCCAGTAGTCCGGGGTCCGAGTTTGGCCTTCTCTTC | CASSPGSEFGLLF | TRBJ2-7 | - | TRBV19 | -
TGTGCCAGCAGCTCTCGGGGTGCCCAGAATTCACCCCTCCACTTT | CASSSRGAQNSPLHF | TRBJ1-6 | - | TRBV11-2 | -
TGTGCCAGTAGTATACGGGGGAATTTGCATGAGCAGTTCTTC | CASSIRGNLHEQFF | TRBJ2-1 | - | TRBV19 | -
TGTGCCAGCAGCTTGGGTGGACAACCCTACGAGCAGTACTTC | CASSLGGQPYEQYF | TRBJ2-7 | - | TRBV5-4 | -
TGTGCCAGCAGCCAAGTCTCAGGGGACGAGCAGTACTTC | CASSQVSGDEQYF | TRBJ2-7 | - | TRBV7-2 | -
TGCGCCAGCAGCCACTTCCCCGACAGGTCTAACTATGGCTACACCTTC | CASSHFPDRSNYGYTF | TRBJ1-2 | - | TRBV4-1 | few
TGTGCCAGTAGTATATGGAGAGCGGGGGGGGACAATGAGCAGTTCTTC | CASSIWRAGGDNEQFF | TRBJ2-1 | TRBD2 | TRBV19 | -
TGTGCCAGCTCACCAACCAGGCCCCCATCTGGGGCCAACGTCCTGACTTTC | CASSPTRPPSGANVLTF | TRBJ2-6 | - | TRBV18 | once
TGTGCCAGCAGCGCCGGAGATTCACCCCTCCACTTT | CASSAGDSPLHF | TRBJ1-6 | - | TRBV9 | few
TGCAGTGCTCTGAAGGGGGAGACCCAGTACTTC | CSALKGETQYF | TRBJ2-5 | - | TRBV20-1 | once
TGTGCCAGCAGCAAGACAGGGGGGTTCTACAATGAGCAGTTCTTC | CASSKTGGFYNEQFF | TRBJ2-1 | TRBD1 | TRBV9 | -
TGTGCCAGCAGCCAAGATTTGGCGGGATCAGATACGCAGTATTTT | CASSQDLAGSDTQYF | TRBJ2-3 | - | TRBV14 | few
TGTGCCAGCAGTGATACAGCCCCTGAAGCTTTCTTT | CASSDTAPEAFF | TRBJ1-1 | - | TRBV6-5 | -
TGCGCCAGCAGCCTTGCCGGAGGGACTCAAGAGACCCAGTACTTC | CASSLAGGTQETQYF | TRBJ2-5 | - | TRBV5-1 | -
TGCGCCAGCAGCTTGGGCGGCGGGAGCTCCTACGAGCAGTACTTC | CASSLGGGSSYEQYF | TRBJ2-7 | TRBD2 | TRBV5-1 | -
TGCGCCAGCAGCTTGGGAACAGAGTACAATGAGCAGTTCTTC | CASSLGTEYNEQFF | TRBJ2-1 | - | TRBV5-1 | -
TGTGCCAGCAGTCCCCAACAGGGGGCAGGAAATCAGCCCCAGCATTTT | CASSPQQGAGNQPQHF | TRBJ1-5 | TRBD1 | TRBV28 | -
TGTGCCAGCAGTACTAGCGGGGGCGTCCCCGAGACCCAGTACTTC | CASSTSGGVPETQYF | TRBJ2-5 | TRBD2 | TRBV7-9 | -
TGTGCCAGCAGCCGGGCGATGGACAGGGGAGGCGCTGAAGCTTTCTTT | CASSRAMDRGGAEAFF | TRBJ1-1 | TRBD1 | TRBV5-6 | -
TGTGCCAGCAGCCGAGGGTCATCAGGCTACGAGCAGTACTTC | CASSRGSSGYEQYF | TRBJ2-7 | - | TRBV4-2 | -
TGTGCCAGCAGTCCGCGGGACTACTTCACAGATACGCAGTATTTT | CASSPRDYFTDTQYF | TRBJ2-3 | TRBD2 | TRBV6-5 | -
TGTGCCAGCACCTTCACCCCAGGGACTGGAGATACGCAGTATTTT | CASTFTPGTGDTQYF | TRBJ2-3 | - | TRBV7-6 | -
TGTGCCTGGAGTGACCTAATGAACACTGAAGCTTTCTTT | CAWSDLMNTEAFF | TRBJ1-1 | - | TRBV30 | -
TGTGCCAGTAGTTTTCAGGGGCCAGCCCTTAATCAGCCCCAGCATTTT | CASSFQGPALNQPQHF | TRBJ1-5 | - | TRBV19 | -
TGCAGCGTTGAAGATCGTGACGGGGGGGCCAGTGACAATGAGCAGTTCTTC | CSVEDRDGGASDNEQFF | TRBJ2-1 | TRBD2 | TRBV29-1 | -
TGCGCCAGCAGCTACTCCCCGGGACTAGCGGGCTACAATGAGCAGTTCTTC | CASSYSPGLAGYNEQFF | TRBJ2-1 | TRBD2 | TRBV5-1 | few
TGTGCCAGCAGCCTGGACAGGGGGAACACTGAAGCTTTCTTT | CASSLDRGNTEAFF | TRBJ1-1 | TRBD1 | TRBV5-6 | -
TGTGCCAGTGGGGAGGGGGAACTACGTAGCAATCAGCCCCAGCATTTT | CASGEGELRSNQPQHF | TRBJ1-5 | - | TRBV19 | -